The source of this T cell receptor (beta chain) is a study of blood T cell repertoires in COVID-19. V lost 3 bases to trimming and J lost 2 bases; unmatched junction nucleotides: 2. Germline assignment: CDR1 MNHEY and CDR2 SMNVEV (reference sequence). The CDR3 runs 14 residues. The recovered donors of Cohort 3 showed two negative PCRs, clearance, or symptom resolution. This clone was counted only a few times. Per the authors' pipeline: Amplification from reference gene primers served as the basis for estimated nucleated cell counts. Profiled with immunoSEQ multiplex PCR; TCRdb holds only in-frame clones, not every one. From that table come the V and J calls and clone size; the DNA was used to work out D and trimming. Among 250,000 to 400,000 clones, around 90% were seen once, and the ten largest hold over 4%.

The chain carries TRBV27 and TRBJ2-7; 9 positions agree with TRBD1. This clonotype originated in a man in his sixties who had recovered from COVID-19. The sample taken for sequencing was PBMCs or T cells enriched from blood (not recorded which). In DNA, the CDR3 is TGTGCCAGCAGTTTCGGGGACAGGGCCTACGAGCAGTACTTC. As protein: CASSFGDRAYEQYF.